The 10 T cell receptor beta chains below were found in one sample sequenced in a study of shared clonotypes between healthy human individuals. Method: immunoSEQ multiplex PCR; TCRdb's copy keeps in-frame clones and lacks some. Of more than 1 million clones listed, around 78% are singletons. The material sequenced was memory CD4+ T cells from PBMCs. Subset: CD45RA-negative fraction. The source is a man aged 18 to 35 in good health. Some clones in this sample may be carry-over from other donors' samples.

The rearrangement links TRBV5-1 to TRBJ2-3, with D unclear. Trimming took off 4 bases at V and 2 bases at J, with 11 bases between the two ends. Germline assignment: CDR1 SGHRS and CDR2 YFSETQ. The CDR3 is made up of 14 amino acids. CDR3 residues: CASSDSHATDTQYF. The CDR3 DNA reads TGCGCCAGCAGCGACTCCCACGCCACAGATACGCAGTATTTT.

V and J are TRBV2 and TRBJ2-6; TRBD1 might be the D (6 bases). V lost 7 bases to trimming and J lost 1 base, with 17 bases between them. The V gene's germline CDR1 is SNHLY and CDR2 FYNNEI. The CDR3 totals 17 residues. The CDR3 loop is CASIGATGYSGANVLTF. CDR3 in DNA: TGTGCCAGCATCGGAGCCACAGGGTATTCTGGGGCCAACGTCCTGACTTTC.

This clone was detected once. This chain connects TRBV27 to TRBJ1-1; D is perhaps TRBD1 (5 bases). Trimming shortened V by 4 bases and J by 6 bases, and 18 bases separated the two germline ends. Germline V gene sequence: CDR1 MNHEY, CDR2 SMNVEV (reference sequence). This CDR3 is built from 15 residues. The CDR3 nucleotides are TGTGCCAGCAGTTACGATTCGGCAGGGCCTTCTGAAGCTTTCTTT. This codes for CASSYDSAGPSEAFF.

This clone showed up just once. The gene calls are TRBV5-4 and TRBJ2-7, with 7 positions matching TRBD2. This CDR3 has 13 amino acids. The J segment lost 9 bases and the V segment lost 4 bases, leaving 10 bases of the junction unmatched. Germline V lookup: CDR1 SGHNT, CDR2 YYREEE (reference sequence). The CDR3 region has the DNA TGTGCCAGCAGCCAGGATAGGACGGGAGGGCAGTACTTC. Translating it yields CASSQDRTGGQYF.

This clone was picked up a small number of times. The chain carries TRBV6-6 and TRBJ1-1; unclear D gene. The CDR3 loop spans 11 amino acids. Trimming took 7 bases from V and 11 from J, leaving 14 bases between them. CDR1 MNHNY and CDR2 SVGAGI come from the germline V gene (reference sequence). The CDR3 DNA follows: TGTGCCAGCATCTATCCTGGTAGGGCTTTCTTT. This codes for CASIYPGRAFF.

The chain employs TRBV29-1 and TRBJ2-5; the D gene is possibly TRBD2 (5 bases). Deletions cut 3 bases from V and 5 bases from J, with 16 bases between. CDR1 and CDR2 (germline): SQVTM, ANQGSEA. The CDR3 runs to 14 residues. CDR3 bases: TGCAGCGTTGATGCACGACTACCGTACGAGACCCAGTACTTC. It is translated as CSVDARLPYETQYF.

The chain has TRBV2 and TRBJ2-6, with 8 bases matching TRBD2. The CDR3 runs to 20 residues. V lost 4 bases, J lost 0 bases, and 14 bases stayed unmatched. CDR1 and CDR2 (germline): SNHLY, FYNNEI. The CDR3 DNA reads TGTGCCAGCAGTGGCGGAGGGAGCGGGAGATCCAGCTCTGGGGCCAACGTCCTGACTTTC. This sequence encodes CASSGGGSGRSSSGANVLTF.

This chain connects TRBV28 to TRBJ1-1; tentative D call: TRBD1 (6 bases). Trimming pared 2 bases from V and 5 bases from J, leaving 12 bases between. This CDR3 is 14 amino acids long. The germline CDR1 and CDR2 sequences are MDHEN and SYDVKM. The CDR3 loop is CASSLTGRRTEAFF. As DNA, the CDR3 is TGTGCCAGCAGTTTAACAGGGCGAAGGACTGAAGCTTTCTTT.

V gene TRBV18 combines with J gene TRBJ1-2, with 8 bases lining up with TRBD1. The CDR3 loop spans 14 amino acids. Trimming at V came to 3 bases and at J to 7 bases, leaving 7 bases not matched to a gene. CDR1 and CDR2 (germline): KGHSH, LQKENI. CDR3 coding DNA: TGTGCCAGCTCACCGACGGGACAGGAGGTTGGCTACACCTTC. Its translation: CASSPTGQEVGYTF.

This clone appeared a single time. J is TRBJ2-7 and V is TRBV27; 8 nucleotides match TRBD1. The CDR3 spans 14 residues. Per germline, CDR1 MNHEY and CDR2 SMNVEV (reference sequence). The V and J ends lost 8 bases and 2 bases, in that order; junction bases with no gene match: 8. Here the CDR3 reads CASSRQGQAYEQYF. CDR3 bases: TGTGCCAGCTCCAGACAGGGGCAAGCCTACGAGCAGTACTTC.